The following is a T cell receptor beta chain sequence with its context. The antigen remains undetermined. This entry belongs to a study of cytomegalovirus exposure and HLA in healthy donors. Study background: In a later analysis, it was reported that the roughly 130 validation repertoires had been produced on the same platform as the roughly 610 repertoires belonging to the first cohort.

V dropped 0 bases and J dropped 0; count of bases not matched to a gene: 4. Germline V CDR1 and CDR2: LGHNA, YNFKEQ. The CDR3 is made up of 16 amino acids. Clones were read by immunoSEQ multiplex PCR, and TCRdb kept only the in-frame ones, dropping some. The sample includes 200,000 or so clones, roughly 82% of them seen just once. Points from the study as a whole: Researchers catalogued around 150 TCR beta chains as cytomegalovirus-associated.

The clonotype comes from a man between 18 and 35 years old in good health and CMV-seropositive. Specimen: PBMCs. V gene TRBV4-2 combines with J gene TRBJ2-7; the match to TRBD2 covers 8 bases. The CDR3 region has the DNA TGTGCCAGCAGCCAAGAAGGGCGGGAGGCCTCCTACGAGCAGTACTTC. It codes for CASSQEGREASYEQYF.